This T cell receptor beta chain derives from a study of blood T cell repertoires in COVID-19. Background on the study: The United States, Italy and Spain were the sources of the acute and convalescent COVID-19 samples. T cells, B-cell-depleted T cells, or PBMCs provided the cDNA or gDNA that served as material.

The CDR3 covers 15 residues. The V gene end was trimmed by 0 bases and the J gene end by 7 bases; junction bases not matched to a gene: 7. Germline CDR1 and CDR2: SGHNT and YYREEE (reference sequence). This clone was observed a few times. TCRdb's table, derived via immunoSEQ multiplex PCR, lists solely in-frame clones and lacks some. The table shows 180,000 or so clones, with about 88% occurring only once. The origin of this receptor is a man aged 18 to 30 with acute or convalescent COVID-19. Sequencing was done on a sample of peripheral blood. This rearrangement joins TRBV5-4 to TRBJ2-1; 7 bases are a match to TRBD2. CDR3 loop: CASSLAVLAANEQFF. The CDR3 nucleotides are TGTGCCAGCAGCTTGGCGGTCCTAGCGGCTAATGAGCAGTTCTTC.